What follows are 32 T cell receptor beta chains derived from one specimen sequenced in a study of control samples from healthy donors and cancer patients. Measured with immunoSEQ multiplex PCR; TCRdb has only the in-frame clones, and not every one. This repertoire shows roughly 190,000 clones, around 93% found once; its top ten account for about 1.7%. Material for sequencing was blood. The receptors come from a man aged 30 to 39 in good health.

J is TRBJ2-3 and V is TRBV6-6; no clear D. CDR1 and CDR2 from the germline V gene are MNHNY and SVGAGI (reference sequence). With 6 bases removed from V and 6 bases from J, the gap between germline ends came to 16 bases. There are 14 residues in the CDR3. Here the CDR3 DNA reads TGTGCCAGCAGATCTGGATCCCCTACGGATACGCAGTATTTT. Translation: CASRSGSPTDTQYF.

The J gene is TRBJ2-2, the V gene TRBV5-4; no clear D gene. The CDR3 length is 14 residues. In germline, CDR1 is SGHNT, CDR2 YYREEE (reference sequence). Trimming shortened V by 4 bases and J by 0 bases, and 7 bases separated the two germline ends. CDR3 loop: CASSLQANTGELFF. The CDR3 DNA follows: TGTGCCAGCAGCCTCCAGGCGAACACCGGGGAGCTGTTTTTT.

The chain recombines TRBV12-3 or TRBV12-4 with TRBJ1-2; the D is unclear. The CDR3 length is 12 residues. V was shortened by 4 bases and J by 4 bases, with 7 bases between the two germline ends. The CDR3 DNA is TGTGCCAGCAGTTCCTCCTCCTATGGCTACACCTTC. Translating it yields CASSSSSYGYTF.

The V gene is TRBV6-5, the J gene TRBJ1-1; no reliable D call. The CDR3 spans 14 residues. Trimming took 10 bases from V and 4 from J, leaving 19 bases between them. Germline V gene data show CDR1 as MNHEY and CDR2 as SVGAGI. The CDR3 region is CATKARRAVTEAFF. The CDR3 region has the DNA TGTGCCACTAAGGCAAGGAGGGCGGTCACTGAAGCTTTCTTT.

The chain employs TRBV2 and TRBJ1-6; 8 bases align to TRBD1. Germline V lookup: CDR1 SNHLY, CDR2 FYNNEI. V trimming: 2 bases; J trimming: 9 bases; junction bases outside the gene matches: 6. The CDR3 extends over 15 amino acids. CDR3: CASSESEQGVSPLHF. Written as DNA, the CDR3 is TGTGCCAGCAGTGAAAGCGAACAGGGGGTTTCACCCCTCCACTTT.

This clone was seen once. The CDR3 DNA sequence: TGTGCCAGCAGCCCGATGGCCACTAACTATGGCTACACCTTC. This codes for CASSPMATNYGYTF. The V and J genes are TRBV7-9 and TRBJ1-2; no definite D call. V was trimmed by 5 bases and J by 0 bases, leaving 10 bases between them. The CDR3 has 14 residues. CDR1 and CDR2 from the germline V gene are SEHNR and FQNEAQ (reference sequence).

The chain uses TRBV9 and TRBJ2-3; 11 nucleotides agree with TRBD2. The length of the CDR3 is 16 residues. CDR1 is SGDLS and CDR2 is YYNGEE in the germline V gene. The V gene end was trimmed by 1 base and the J gene end by 6 bases; junction bases not matched to a gene: 7. The CDR3 coding sequence is TGTGCCAGCAGCGTATCTAGCGGGGGGTCCTTTGATACGCAGTATTTT. Protein sequence: CASSVSSGGSFDTQYF.

The V call is TRBV29-1, the J call TRBJ2-3; D might be TRBD1 or TRBD2, each matching 5 bases. The CDR3 runs to 13 residues. Germline V lookup: CDR1 SQVTM, CDR2 ANQGSEA. Trimming cost V 2 bases and J 4 bases, with 10 bases left between them. The CDR3: CSVERLGADTQYF. In nucleotides, the CDR3 is TGCAGCGTTGAACGTTTGGGGGCAGATACGCAGTATTTT.

This rearrangement joins TRBV3-1 (or the pseudogene TRBV3-2) to TRBJ2-2, with D perhaps given as TRBD1 or TRBD2 (6 bases each). The CDR3 is 15 residues long. Germline V lookup: CDR1 LGHDT, CDR2 YNNKEL (reference sequence). With 4 bases removed from V and 2 bases from J, the gap between germline ends came to 11 bases. The CDR3 nucleotides read TGTGCCAGCAGCCCTGGGGGGCCTAACACCGGGGAGCTGTTTTTT. Its translation: CASSPGGPNTGELFF.

The V call is TRBV30, the J call TRBJ1-1; TRBD1 matches 7 bases. The CDR3 length is 13 residues. Germline V gene data show CDR1 as GTSNPN and CDR2 as SVGIG (reference sequence). The J segment lost 7 bases and the V segment lost 3 bases, leaving 8 bases of the junction unmatched. CDR3 residues: CAWRRQGGVEAFF. In nucleotides, the CDR3 is TGTGCCTGGAGGAGACAGGGAGGAGTTGAAGCTTTCTTT.

A word on this clone: The sample carries other DNA sequences with the same CDR3. V gene TRBV2 combines with J gene TRBJ1-1; 8 nucleotides match TRBD1. CDR3 length equals 13 residues. Germline V gives CDR1 SNHLY, CDR2 FYNNEI. The junction had 8 bases not matched to a gene; V was cut back by 9 bases and J by 5 bases. The chain's CDR3 is CASTRGRNTEAFF. For the CDR3, the DNA is TGTGCCAGTACCAGGGGGCGGAATACTGAAGCTTTCTTT.

In its sample, this clone was seen a few times. One end of the junction varies from germline; a read error may be responsible. This sequence joins TRBV29-1 and TRBJ1-2, with D perhaps matching TRBD1 (5 bases). The CDR3 runs to 15 residues. CDR1 is SQVTM, CDR2 ANQGSEA, per germline. CDR3 residues: CSAAPGGGLSGRALF. DNA of the CDR3: TGCAGCGCCGCTCCTGGGGGAGGATTGTCGGGGAGGGCTCTCTTC.

The V call is TRBV19, the J call TRBJ2-1, with D tentatively TRBD1 (5 bases). The V end was cut by 8 bases, the J end by 7 bases, with 9 bases between. This CDR3 comprises 11 residues. The germline V gene encodes CDR1 LNHDA and CDR2 SQIVND (reference sequence). In nucleotides, the CDR3 is TGTGCCAGTCATACAGGAAATGAGCAGTTCTTC. Translation: CASHTGNEQFF.

The chain combines TRBV24-1 with TRBJ2-7; 7 bases line up with TRBD1. J was trimmed by 0 bases and V by 7 bases; bases with no gene match: 2. The V gene's germline CDR1 is KGHDR and CDR2 SFDVKD. This CDR3 contains 13 residues. CDR3 sequence reads: CATSGTASYEQYF. In nucleotides, the CDR3 is TGTGCCACCAGCGGGACAGCCTCCTACGAGCAGTACTTC.

This clone was found a few times. The chain links TRBV6-5 to TRBJ1-5, with TRBD1 matching over 7 bases. After removal of 6 bases from V and 5 bases from J, the junction contained 4 bases not matched to a gene. The germline CDR1 and CDR2 sequences are MNHEY and SVGAGI. This CDR3 contains 13 residues. Here the CDR3 DNA reads TGTGCCAGCAGCCCAGACAGGGATCAGCCCCAGCATTTT. It encodes CASSPDRDQPQHF.

The chain has TRBV2 and TRBJ2-6, with TRBD2 as a possible D gene (6 bases). This CDR3 region has 14 residues. Germline V gene sequence: CDR1 SNHLY, CDR2 FYNNEI. With 6 bases removed from V and 3 bases from J, the gap between germline ends came to 9 bases. In nucleotides, the CDR3 is TGTGCCAGCAGGGAGGGGCATGGGGCCAACGTCCTGACTTTC. This sequence encodes CASREGHGANVLTF.

V usage is TRBV24-1 and J usage is TRBJ1-1; D remains unclear. Per germline, CDR1 KGHDR and CDR2 SFDVKD. This CDR3 region has 13 residues. V lost 6 bases to trimming and J lost 4 bases, with 11 bases between them. The CDR3 DNA reads TGTGCCACCAGTCTCGGGCGGGGCACTGAAGCTTTCTTT. It translates to CATSLGRGTEAFF.

This clone was observed once. The CDR3 region is CASSHPPGISYGYTF. As DNA, the CDR3 is TGTGCCAGCAGCCACCCCCCGGGAATAAGCTACGGCTACACCTTC. The genes are TRBV11-2 and TRBJ1-2; D not certain. The CDR3 sequence is 15 residues long. Germline-derived CDR1 and CDR2 are SGHAT and FQNNGV. Trimming removed 5 bases from V and 8 bases from J, with 21 bases in between. Drawing the rest from reference TRBV11-2 and TRBJ1-2, the complete variable domain is EAGVAQSPRYKIIEKRQSVAFWCNPISGHATLYWYQQILGQGPKLLIQFQNNGVVDDSQLPKDRFSAERLKGVDSTLKIQPAKLEDSAVYLCASSHPPGISYGYTFGSGTRLTVV.

This chain connects TRBV25-1 to TRBJ2-7; TRBD2 matches 11 bases. The V segment lost 8 bases and the J segment 2 bases; nucleotides outside the gene matches: 14. The CDR3 runs 17 residues. The germline gives CDR1 MGHDK, CDR2 SYGVNS. CDR3 sequence (DNA): TGTGCCAGCTCAAAGTCCGCCCTAGCGGGGGGCCCCTACGAGCAGTACTTC. Protein product: CASSKSALAGGPYEQYF.

The V call is TRBV21-1, the J call TRBJ2-7; the DNA was not compared with TRBD1, the D call given in the table. TRBV21-1 has pseudogene status. The CDR3 consists of 14 residues. CDR3 in DNA: TGTGCCAGCAGCACCCGGACAGGCCCCTACGAGCAGTACTTC. Amino acids: CASSTRTGPYEQYF.

The chain combines TRBV5-5 with TRBJ1-6, with D maybe TRBD1 (6 bases). In germline, CDR1 is SGHKS, CDR2 YYEKEE (reference sequence). This CDR3 comprises 15 residues. The V and J ends lost 4 bases and 4 bases respectively, with 12 bases between them. The CDR3 region has the DNA TGTGCCAGCAGCGAACTGGACAGTTATAATTCACCCCTCCACTTT. Translating it yields CASSELDSYNSPLHF.

The chain recombines TRBV28 with TRBJ1-2; D call uncertain. Germline V lookup: CDR1 MDHEN, CDR2 SYDVKM. The CDR3 has 16 residues. V was trimmed by 5 bases and J by 5 bases, leaving 21 bases between them. This CDR3 is CASSPTGPTGLYGYTF. DNA for the CDR3: TGTGCCAGCAGTCCTACCGGCCCTACGGGGTTATATGGCTACACCTTC.

The chain links TRBV6-5 to TRBJ1-2; D may be TRBD1 (5 bases). V lost 6 bases, J lost 6 bases, and 14 bases lay in between. Germline V gene data show CDR1 as MNHEY and CDR2 as SVGAGI. This CDR3 comprises 13 residues. For the CDR3, the DNA is TGTGCCAGCAGCATACGGATCAGGGATGGCTACACCTTC. This gives the protein CASSIRIRDGYTF.

This chain joins TRBV30 and TRBJ1-1; a weak D match, TRBD1 (6 bases). Germline CDR1 reads GTSNPN; CDR2 reads SVGIG (reference sequence). The CDR3 is 14 residues long. With 4 bases removed from V and 5 bases from J, the gap between germline ends came to 17 bases. The CDR3 nucleotides are TGTGCCTGGACCCGATGGGGGGCGCGGACTGAAGCTTTCTTT. Translated: CAWTRWGARTEAFF. Based on the CDR3 plus reference TRBV30 and TRBJ1-1, the full variable domain is SQTIHQWPATLVQPVGSPLSLECTVEGTSNPNLYWYRQAAGRGLQLLFYSVGIGQISSEVPQNLSASRPQDRQFILSSKKLLLSDSGFYLCAWTRWGARTEAFFGQGTRLTVV.

The V call is TRBV5-5, the J call TRBJ1-6, with 7 nucleotides matching TRBD1. Unmatched junction bases numbered 8, after V lost 1 base and J lost 10 bases. The CDR3 has 15 residues. CDR1 and CDR2 from the germline V gene are SGHKS and YYEKEE (reference sequence). CDR3 in amino acids: CASSLRAGGLSPLHF. CDR3 in DNA: TGTGCCAGCAGCTTGAGGGCAGGGGGTTTATCACCCCTCCACTTT.

This clone was counted many times. The chain recombines TRBV9 with TRBJ2-1, with TRBD2 identical over 9 bases. CDR1 and CDR2 (germline): SGDLS, YYNGEE. The CDR3 extends over 15 amino acids. V gave up 3 bases and J gave up 6 bases; unmatched junction bases: 7. CDR3 loop: CASSGNQLAGNEQFF. For the CDR3, the DNA is TGTGCCAGCAGCGGGAACCAACTAGCGGGCAATGAGCAGTTCTTC.

The genes are TRBV7-2 and TRBJ2-3; D unresolved. CDR1 is SGHTA and CDR2 is FQGNSA in the germline V gene. The V end lost 2 bases, the J end lost 0 bases, and 3 bases lay between the germline ends. The CDR3 is 13 residues long. The CDR3 sequence: CASSLISTDTQYF. CDR3 sequence (DNA): TGTGCCAGCAGCTTAATTAGCACAGATACGCAGTATTTT.

This chain links TRBV5-1 with TRBJ1-1; D ambiguous. The germline V gene encodes CDR1 SGHRS and CDR2 YFSETQ. The CDR3 totals 13 residues. Trimming took off 1 base at V and 1 base at J, with 5 bases between the two ends. CDR3 sequence reads: CASSLWGNTEAFF. CDR3 nucleotide sequence: TGCGCCAGCAGCTTGTGGGGGAACACTGAAGCTTTCTTT.

The chain has TRBV30 and TRBJ2-3; 9 bases are shared with TRBD2. CDR3 length equals 15 residues. Germline V gene lookup returns CDR1 GTSNPN and CDR2 SVGIG (reference sequence). With 2 bases clipped from V and 3 bases from J, the junction kept 6 bases outside the gene matches. As DNA, the CDR3 is TGTGCCTGGAGTACGGGCGGGGGGGAGACAGATACGCAGTATTTT. It yields the protein CAWSTGGGETDTQYF.

V and J are TRBV18 and TRBJ2-7; 11 bases align to TRBD1. The V and J ends lost 3 bases and 7 bases, in that order; junction bases with no gene match: 14. Germline V gene lookup returns CDR1 KGHSH and CDR2 LQKENI. This CDR3 region has 17 residues. The CDR3, as DNA: TGTGCCAGCTCACCTAGAACCGTCGGACAGGGGGCTTGGGAGCAGTACTTC. It specifies CASSPRTVGQGAWEQYF.

The V gene is TRBV3-1 (or the pseudogene TRBV3-2), the J gene TRBJ1-5; the match to TRBD1 covers 8 bases. Germline-derived CDR1 and CDR2 are LGHDT and YNNKEL (reference sequence). CDR3 length: 15 amino acids. The V segment lost 2 bases and the J segment 4 bases; nucleotides outside the gene matches: 4. In DNA, the CDR3 is TGTGCCAGCAGCCAATCCAGGGGGCAGAATCAGCCCCAGCATTTT. Translating it yields CASSQSRGQNQPQHF.

The CDR3 DNA sequence: TGCGCCAGCAGCCCGGCGGGGGGGCCTAATGAAAAACTGTTTTTT. Protein sequence: CASSPAGGPNEKLFF. The chain recombines TRBV5-1 with TRBJ1-4; tentatively, D is TRBD1 (6 bases). Germline V gene sequence: CDR1 SGHRS, CDR2 YFSETQ. There are 15 residues in the CDR3. The V and J ends lost 4 bases and 3 bases respectively, with 13 bases between them.